The 2 T cell receptor beta chains given below trace back to one sample, sequenced in a study of blood T cells in healthy people across ages. The second PCR ran roughly 6 to 12 cycles with a sample-barcoded 5' primer and J-beta primers. In TCRdb, the 5' RACE reads were re-called with MiXCR into one record per CDR3 protein. This repertoire shows under 1 million distinct CDR3 sequences, 44% found once; its top ten account for around 18%. Specimen: blood. These receptors were obtained from a man aged 55 to 70 in good health.

A few counts support this clonotype. The chain links TRBV10-3 to TRBJ2-3, with TRBD1 identical over 8 bases. The CDR3 has 14 residues. V shed 0 bases and J 5 bases; nucleotides not matched to a gene: 1. Germline loops: CDR1 ENHRY, CDR2 SYGVKD. The DNA of the CDR3 is TGTGCCATCAGTGAGTCAACAGGGGGAGATACGCAGTATTTT. Protein sequence: CAISESTGGDTQYF.

This chain connects TRBV11-2 to TRBJ2-7; possibly TRBD1 for D (6 bases). V was cut by 7 bases and J by 0 bases, with 13 bases left in between. This CDR3 has 14 residues. Germline CDR1 and CDR2: SGHAT and FQNNGV. The CDR3 reads CASTAWDTSYEQYF. The CDR3 DNA follows: TGTGCCAGCACCGCATGGGACACCTCCTACGAGCAGTACTTC.